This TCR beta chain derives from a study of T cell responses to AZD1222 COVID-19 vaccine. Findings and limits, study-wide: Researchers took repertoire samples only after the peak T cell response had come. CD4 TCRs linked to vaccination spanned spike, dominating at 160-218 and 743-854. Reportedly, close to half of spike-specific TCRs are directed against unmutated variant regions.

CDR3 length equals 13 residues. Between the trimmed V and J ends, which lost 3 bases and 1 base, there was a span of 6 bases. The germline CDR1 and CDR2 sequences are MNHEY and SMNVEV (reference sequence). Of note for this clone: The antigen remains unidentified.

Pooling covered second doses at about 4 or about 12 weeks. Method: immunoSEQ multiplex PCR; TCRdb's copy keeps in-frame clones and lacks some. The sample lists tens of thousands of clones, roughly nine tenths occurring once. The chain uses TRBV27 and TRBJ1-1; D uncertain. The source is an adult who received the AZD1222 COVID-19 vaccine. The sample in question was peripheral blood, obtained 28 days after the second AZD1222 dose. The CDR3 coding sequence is TGTGCCAGCAGTTTTTCGGCGAACACTGAAGCTTTCTTT. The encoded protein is CASSFSANTEAFF.